A single count supports the clone carrying this T cell receptor beta chain. Its antigen is not identified. The CDR3 sequence is 15 residues long. V lost 2 bases and J lost 0, with 8 bases in between. CDR1 SGHTA and CDR2 FQGTGA come from the germline V gene. TCRdb's copy holds only in-frame clones and misses some; the assay was immunoSEQ multiplex PCR. This repertoire shows around 66,000 clones, just under 95% found once; its top ten account for roughly 3%. The related graft donor's blood sample was taken on the day of bone marrow donation. The entry originates in a study of T cells after posttransplantation cyclophosphamide. Study conclusions and caveats: Recipient CMV seropositivity and CMV reactivation strongly tracked TRB clonality. Later blood repertoires were often dominated by clones from the donor CD8+ memory compartment. Tissue-infiltrating T cells from skin or gut overlapped little with blood T cells.

Material: PBMCs. The TCR was taken from a woman aged 25 to 39 in good health and a related stem cell transplant donor. The chain has TRBV7-3 and TRBJ2-1, with D hard to call. CDR3 amino acids: CASSLDRSSYNEQFF. The CDR3 bases are TGTGCCAGCAGCTTAGACCGGAGCTCCTACAATGAGCAGTTCTTC.